These 26 T cell receptor beta chains share one sample of origin, sequenced in a study of blood T cell repertoires in COVID-19. Sequenced by immunoSEQ multiplex PCR; TCRdb stores in-frame clones only, minus some. This sample has roughly 200,000 clones, with approximately 91% found just once. Input material: peripheral blood. Receptors originate from a woman in her forties who had recovered from COVID-19.

The V gene is TRBV19, the J gene TRBJ1-1; tentative D call: TRBD1 (6 bases). Between the trimmed V and J ends, which lost 7 bases and 4 bases, there was a span of 22 bases. CDR1 and CDR2 (germline): LNHDA, SQIVND (reference sequence). The CDR3 is 16 amino acids. CDR3 in amino acids: CASTTGGGRGGTEAFF. In nucleotides, the CDR3 is TGTGCCAGTACCACCGGAGGGGGACGGGGGGGCACTGAAGCTTTCTTT.

This chain links TRBV5-4 with TRBJ2-1; 9 bases match TRBD2. The germline V gene encodes CDR1 SGHNT and CDR2 YYREEE (reference sequence). V was pared by 0 bases and J by 5 bases, with 3 bases of the junction left unmatched. This CDR3 has 15 amino acids. The CDR3 region has the DNA TGTGCCAGCAGCTTGGGGAGCGGGAGGAACAATGAGCAGTTCTTC. It codes for CASSLGSGRNNEQFF.

This chain uses TRBV12-3 or TRBV12-4 with TRBJ1-5; the D is unclear. The CDR3 spans 13 residues. Trimming shortened V by 2 bases and J by 4 bases, and 6 bases separated the two germline ends. The DNA of the CDR3 is TGTGCCAGCAGTTTAATCCAGAATCAGCCCCAGCATTTT. Protein: CASSLIQNQPQHF.

The V gene is TRBV7-2, the J gene TRBJ1-4; tentatively, D is TRBD1 (6 bases). Deletions cut 5 bases from V and 7 bases from J, with 20 bases between. Germline-derived CDR1 and CDR2 are SGHTA and FQGNSA. The CDR3 runs to 16 residues. This CDR3 reads CASSTATDRRREKLFF. The CDR3 DNA follows: TGTGCCAGCAGCACCGCGACCGACAGGAGACGTGAAAAACTGTTTTTT.

This chain uses TRBV27 with TRBJ2-2; 7 nucleotides agree with TRBD1. J gave up 7 bases and V 6 bases, and 11 bases lay outside the gene matches. Germline-derived CDR1 and CDR2 are MNHEY and SMNVEV (reference sequence). The CDR3 spans 15 residues. CDR3 coding DNA: TGTGCCAGCAGCCTCGGTAGGGGGCTGAGCGGGGAGCTGTTTTTT. It codes for CASSLGRGLSGELFF.

J is TRBJ2-3 and V is TRBV27; 9 bases are a match to TRBD2. This CDR3 contains 18 residues. Germline V CDR1 and CDR2: MNHEY, SMNVEV (reference sequence). Trimming took 2 bases from V and 1 from J; bases not matched to a gene: 10. The CDR3 DNA reads TGTGCCAGCAGTTTAAACTCCCCGACTAGCGGACGCACAGATACGCAGTATTTT. Translation gives CASSLNSPTSGRTDTQYF.

The chain has TRBV18 and TRBJ2-1; 7 bases fit TRBD2. There are 14 residues in the CDR3. The germline CDR1 and CDR2 sequences are KGHSH and LQKENI. V lost 6 bases and J lost 10; bases outside the gene matches: 12. The CDR3 DNA reads as TGTGCCAGCTCTCAGCCTGGGATCGGGAGGGAGCAGTTCTTC. Protein product: CASSQPGIGREQFF.

The rearrangement links TRBV6-2 or TRBV6-3 to TRBJ2-3; 12 nucleotides match TRBD2. Germline-derived CDR1 and CDR2 are MNHEY and SVGEGT. This CDR3 contains 17 residues. Trimming took 2 bases from V and 1 from J; bases not matched to a gene: 4. This CDR3 reads CASSYALAGGRTDTQYF. As DNA, the CDR3 is TGTGCCAGCAGTTACGCCCTAGCGGGAGGGCGCACAGATACGCAGTATTTT.

CDR3 in DNA: TGTGCCAGCAGCCAAGATCGAGGGTTCGCCGGGGAGCTGTTTTTT. Its protein is CASSQDRGFAGELFF. This sequence joins TRBV3-1 (or the pseudogene TRBV3-2) and TRBJ2-2; weak D call: TRBD2 (5 bases). Deletions cut 0 bases from V and 6 bases from J, with 11 bases between. From germline, CDR1 is LGHDT and CDR2 YNNKEL (reference sequence). This CDR3 spans 15 amino acids.

This rearrangement joins TRBV29-1 to TRBJ2-1, with D unresolved. This CDR3 is 9 amino acids long. Trimming pared 6 bases from V and 5 bases from J, leaving 2 bases between. The germline CDR1 and CDR2 sequences are SQVTM and ANQGSEA. CDR3 region: CSVDNEQFF. As DNA, the CDR3 is TGCAGCGTCGACAATGAGCAGTTCTTC.

The CDR3 loop reads CASSLISGRALDEQFF. As DNA, the CDR3 is TGTGCCAGCAGCTTAATTAGCGGGAGGGCCTTGGATGAGCAGTTCTTC. The gene calls are TRBV7-3 and TRBJ2-1; 11 nucleotides line up with TRBD2. CDR1 is SGHTA, CDR2 FQGTGA, per germline. V lost 1 base to trimming and J lost 8 bases; unmatched junction nucleotides: 7. The CDR3 runs to 16 residues.

J is TRBJ2-6 and V is TRBV19; tentative D call: TRBD2 (6 bases). Germline-derived CDR1 and CDR2 are LNHDA and SQIVND (reference sequence). V lost 4 bases, J lost 0 bases, and 13 bases lay in between. CDR3 size: 17 residues. The CDR3: CASSKAGPYSGANVLTF. CDR3 sequence (DNA): TGTGCCAGTAGTAAGGCGGGACCATACTCTGGGGCCAACGTCCTGACTTTC.

This chain uses TRBV30 with TRBJ1-6; no reliable D call. V shed 0 bases and J shed 14 bases, with 11 bases lying between them. Germline V gene data show CDR1 as GTSNPN and CDR2 as SVGIG (reference sequence). This CDR3 is 12 amino acids long. For the CDR3, the DNA is TGTGCCTGGAGTGTACCGGCCGACTCCCTCCACTTT. Its protein is CAWSVPADSLHF.

The chain has TRBV4-2 and TRBJ2-1; TRBD2 is a possible D gene (6 bases). Trimming left V 0 bases short and J 15 bases short, with 15 bases between. The CDR3 runs to 13 residues. Germline values: CDR1 LGHNA, CDR2 YNFKEQ. Written as DNA, the CDR3 is TGTGCCAGCAGCCAAGATATTGGTCTGGGACTGTTCTTC. Amino acid sequence: CASSQDIGLGLFF.

The CDR3 sequence: CASTRTVNTEAFF. The CDR3 coding sequence is TGCGCCAGCACTAGGACAGTGAACACTGAAGCTTTCTTT. The chain is built from TRBV5-1 and TRBJ1-1; TRBD1 is a possible D gene (6 bases). The CDR3 sequence is 13 residues long. Deletions cut 6 bases from V and 0 bases from J, with 9 bases between. Germline CDR1 and CDR2: SGHRS and YFSETQ.

V is TRBV19 and J is TRBJ1-3; 7 nucleotides agree with TRBD1. The CDR3 totals 16 residues. Losses at the gene ends were 4 bases for V and 0 bases for J; bases not matched to a gene: 6. CDR1 is LNHDA, CDR2 SQIVND, per germline (reference sequence). As DNA, the CDR3 is TGTGCCAGTAGTACGCGGACAGGATACTCTGGAAACACCATATATTTT. Its translation: CASSTRTGYSGNTIYF.

The chain couples TRBV27 to TRBJ2-7; TRBD2 matches 8 bases. Germline V gives CDR1 MNHEY, CDR2 SMNVEV (reference sequence). J was trimmed by 2 bases and V by 6 bases; bases with no gene match: 6. The CDR3 is 14 residues long. CDR3 sequence reads: CASRDREGAYEQYF. In DNA, the CDR3 is TGTGCCAGCAGGGATCGGGAGGGCGCCTACGAGCAGTACTTC.

The chain recombines TRBV15 with TRBJ1-2, with 7 bases lining up with TRBD1. The CDR3 has 16 amino acids. CDR1 and CDR2 (germline): LNHNV, YYDKDF (reference sequence). The junction had 6 bases not matched to a gene; V was cut back by 0 bases and J by 2 bases. This CDR3 reads CATSRDAAGGNYGYTF. The DNA for the CDR3 is TGTGCCACCAGCAGAGATGCGGCAGGGGGGAACTATGGCTACACCTTC. The variable domain in full, with the rest retrieved from reference TRBV15 and TRBJ1-2, is DAMVIQNPRYQVTQFGKPVTLSCSQTLNHNVMYWYQQKSSQAPKLLFHYYDKDFNNEADTPDNFQSRRPNTSFCFLDIRSPGLGDTAMYLCATSRDAAGGNYGYTFGSGTRLTVV.

The V gene is TRBV11-2, the J gene TRBJ2-5; 8 positions agree with TRBD1. V dropped 5 bases and J dropped 5; count of bases not matched to a gene: 10. Germline V gene sequence: CDR1 SGHAT, CDR2 FQNNGV. This CDR3 has 15 residues. CDR3 DNA: TGTGCCAGCAGCCAGGACAGGGTGGGTCTCGAGACCCAGTACTTC. Its translation: CASSQDRVGLETQYF.

J is TRBJ1-1 and V is TRBV6-5; D is unresolved. V lost 2 bases, J lost 1 base, and 8 bases lay in between. Germline loops: CDR1 MNHEY, CDR2 SVGAGI. This CDR3 is 14 amino acids long. The CDR3 is CASSYPGSNTEAFF. The CDR3 DNA reads TGTGCCAGCAGTTACCCAGGTTCGAACACTGAAGCTTTCTTT.

This clone was observed once. This sequence joins TRBV27 and TRBJ2-1, with TRBD2 matching over 8 bases. Trimming removed 2 bases from V and 3 bases from J; junction bases left unmatched: 3. CDR1 and CDR2 from the germline V gene are MNHEY and SMNVEV (reference sequence). This CDR3 is 15 amino acids long. CDR3 sequence (DNA): TGTGCCAGCAGTTTAACTAGCGGAAACTACAATGAGCAGTTCTTC. This codes for CASSLTSGNYNEQFF.

This rearrangement joins TRBV4-1 to TRBJ2-3; D is possibly TRBD1 (5 bases). Trimming pared 4 bases from V and 2 bases from J, leaving 10 bases between. Germline V gene data show CDR1 as MGHRA and CDR2 as YSYEKL. The CDR3 runs to 14 residues. In DNA form, the CDR3 reads TGCGCCAGCAGCCCCGAAGGGGCCACAGATACGCAGTATTTT. It encodes CASSPEGATDTQYF.

The V call is TRBV6-5, the J call TRBJ1-3, with D uncertain. Trimming removed 6 bases at V and 4 bases at J, with 7 bases between. The CDR3 has 12 amino acids. CDR1 and CDR2 (germline): MNHEY, SVGAGI. The CDR3 loop reads CASRSEGNTIYF. DNA for the CDR3: TGTGCCAGCAGAAGCGAGGGAAACACCATATATTTT.

The chain joins TRBV19 to TRBJ2-4; D might be TRBD1 (6 bases). Germline values: CDR1 LNHDA, CDR2 SQIVND (reference sequence). This CDR3 comprises 13 residues. V gave up 7 bases and J gave up 2 bases, with 9 bases separating them. CDR3 amino acids: CASTGQPKNIQYF. The CDR3 DNA reads TGTGCCAGTACCGGACAGCCCAAAAACATTCAGTACTTC.

V usage is TRBV2 and J usage is TRBJ1-1; D might be TRBD1 (5 bases). Per germline, CDR1 SNHLY and CDR2 FYNNEI. V was clipped by 9 bases and J by 1 base, with 12 bases between them. The CDR3 totals 13 residues. The CDR3 is CARGSGQNTEAFF. The CDR3 DNA follows: TGTGCCAGGGGATCAGGGCAGAACACTGAAGCTTTCTTT.

This clone was found once. The V call is TRBV2, the J call TRBJ2-1, with D maybe TRBD1 (6 bases). The CDR3 spans 14 residues. V dropped 5 bases and J dropped 2 bases, with 10 bases sitting between them. Germline CDR1 reads SNHLY; CDR2 reads FYNNEI. CDR3 nucleotide sequence: TGTGCCAGCAGTTCCCGGACAGCCTACAATGAGCAGTTCTTC. Amino acids: CASSSRTAYNEQFF.